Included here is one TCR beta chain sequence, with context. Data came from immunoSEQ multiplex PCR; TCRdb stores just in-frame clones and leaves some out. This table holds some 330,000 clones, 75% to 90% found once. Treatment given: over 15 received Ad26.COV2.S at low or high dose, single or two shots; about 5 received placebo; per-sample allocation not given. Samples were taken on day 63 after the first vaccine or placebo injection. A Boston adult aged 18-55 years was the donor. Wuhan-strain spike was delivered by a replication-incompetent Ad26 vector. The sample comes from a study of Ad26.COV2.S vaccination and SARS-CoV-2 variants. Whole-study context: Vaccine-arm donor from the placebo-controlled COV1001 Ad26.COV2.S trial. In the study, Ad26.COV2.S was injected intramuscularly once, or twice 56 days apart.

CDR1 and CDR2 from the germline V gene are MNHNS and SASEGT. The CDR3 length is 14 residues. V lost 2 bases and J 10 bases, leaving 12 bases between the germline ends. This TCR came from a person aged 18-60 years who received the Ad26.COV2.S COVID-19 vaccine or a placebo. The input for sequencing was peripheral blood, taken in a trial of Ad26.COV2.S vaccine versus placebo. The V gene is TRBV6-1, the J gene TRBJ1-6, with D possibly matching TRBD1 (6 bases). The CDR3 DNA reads TGTGCCAGCAGTGAACGAGGGGGGGGATCACCCCTCCACTTT. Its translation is CASSERGGGSPLHF.